The 5 T cell receptor beta chains below come from one sample, sequenced in a study of blood T cell repertoires in COVID-19. Using immunoSEQ multiplex PCR, the repertoire was profiled, and TCRdb retains in-frame clones only, with some absent. The sample contains 90,000 or so clones, about 91% of which appear only once. Sequenced: peripheral blood. Receptors originate from a woman older than 75 with active COVID-19.

V is TRBV5-1 and J is TRBJ2-5, with TRBD1 identical over 9 bases. The CDR3 covers 16 residues. Trimming cost V 0 bases and J 2 bases; bases outside gene matches: 5. Looked up from germline, CDR1 is SGHRS and CDR2 is YFSETQ. The CDR3 DNA is TGCGCCAGCAGCTTGGGACAGGGGGTAGCACAAGAGACCCAGTACTTC. Translated, it gives CASSLGQGVAQETQYF. Full variable domain (missing parts from reference TRBV5-1 and TRBJ2-5): KAGVTQTPRYLIKTRGQQVTLSCSPISGHRSVSWYQQTPGQGLQFLFEYFSETQRNKGNFPGRFSGRQFSNSRSEMNVSTLELGDSALYLCASSLGQGVAQETQYFGPGTRLLVL.

The gene calls are TRBV28 and TRBJ2-7; D might be TRBD2 (7 bases). Germline CDR1 MDHEN, CDR2 SYDVKM. The CDR3 has 14 amino acids. Trimming stripped 6 bases from V and 3 bases from J, with 15 bases between. CDR3 sequence (DNA): TGTGCCAGCAGCCCGGGGGGCGGGGGCTACGAGCAGTACTTC. It codes for CASSPGGGGYEQYF.

The V gene is TRBV30, the J gene TRBJ1-1; TRBD1 aligns across 8 bases. V trimming: 1 base; J trimming: 3 bases; junction bases outside the gene matches: 4. The CDR3 has 14 amino acids. CDR1 is GTSNPN, CDR2 SVGIG, per germline (reference sequence). The CDR3 here is CAWSGGQGDTEAFF. For the CDR3, the DNA is TGTGCCTGGAGTGGCGGACAGGGTGACACTGAAGCTTTCTTT.

The chain carries TRBV7-6 and TRBJ1-1, with 7 bases fitting TRBD1. CDR3 length: 15 residues. Germline CDR1 reads SGHVS; CDR2 reads FNYEAQ. Trimming at V came to 4 bases and at J to 0 bases, leaving 5 bases not matched to a gene. CDR3 sequence (DNA): TGTGCCAGCAGCTCAACCGGGACAGTGAACACTGAAGCTTTCTTT. Protein: CASSSTGTVNTEAFF.

The chain has TRBV6-2 or TRBV6-3 and TRBJ2-5, with 7 bases fitting TRBD2. The V segment lost 0 bases and the J segment 4 bases; nucleotides outside the gene matches: 11. CDR1 is MNHEY, CDR2 SVGEGT, per germline. This CDR3 has 17 amino acids. The CDR3 spells CASSYSPRTSFSETQYF. In DNA form, the CDR3 reads TGTGCCAGCAGTTACTCGCCTCGGACTAGTTTCTCAGAGACCCAGTACTTC.